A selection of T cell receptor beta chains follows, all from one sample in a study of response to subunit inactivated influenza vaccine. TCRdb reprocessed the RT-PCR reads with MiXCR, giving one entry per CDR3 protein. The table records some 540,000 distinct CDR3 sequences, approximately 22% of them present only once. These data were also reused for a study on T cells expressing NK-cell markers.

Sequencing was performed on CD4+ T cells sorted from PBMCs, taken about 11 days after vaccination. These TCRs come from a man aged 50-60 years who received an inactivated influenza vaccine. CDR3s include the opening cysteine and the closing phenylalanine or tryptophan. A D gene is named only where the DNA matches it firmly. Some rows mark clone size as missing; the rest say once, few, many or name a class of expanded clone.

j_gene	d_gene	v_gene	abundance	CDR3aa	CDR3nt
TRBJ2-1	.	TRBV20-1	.	CSARPLTAAYNEQFF	TGCAGTGCTAGACCTCTTACCGCGGCCTACAATGAGCAGTTCTTC
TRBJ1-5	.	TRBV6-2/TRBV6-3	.	CASSVPGAQPQHF	TGTGCCAGCAGTGTCCCAGGGGCTCAGCCCCAGCATTTT
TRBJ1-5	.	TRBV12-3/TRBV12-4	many	CASSFQGDQPQHF	TGTGCCAGCAGTTTTCAGGGAGATCAGCCCCAGCATTTT
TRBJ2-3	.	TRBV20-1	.	CSATPGLGVYTDTQYF	TGCAGTGCTACACCGGGACTCGGGGTTTACACAGATACGCAGTATTTT
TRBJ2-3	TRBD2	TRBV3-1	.	CASSHLAVPDTQYF	TGTGCCAGCAGCCACCTAGCGGTCCCAGATACGCAGTATTTT
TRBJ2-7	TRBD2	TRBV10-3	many	CAISELAGGNYEQYF	TGTGCCATCAGTGAACTAGCGGGAGGTAACTACGAGCAGTACTTC
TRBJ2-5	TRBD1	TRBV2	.	CASSDDRGRRTQYF	TGTGCCAGCAGCGATGACAGGGGACGCCGGACCCAGTACTTC
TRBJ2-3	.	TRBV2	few	CASSEARADTQYF	TGTGCCAGCAGTGAAGCCCGGGCAGATACGCAGTATTTT
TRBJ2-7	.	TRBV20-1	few	CSARVGHGYEQYF	TGCAGTGCTAGAGTGGGACACGGCTACGAGCAGTACTTC
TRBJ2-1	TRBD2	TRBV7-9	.	CASSPLLAAYNEQFF	TGTGCCAGCAGCCCCTTACTAGCGGCCTACAATGAGCAGTTCTTC
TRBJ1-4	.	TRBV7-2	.	CASSSVDSLGEKLFF	TGTGCCAGCAGCTCCGTAGATAGCCTGGGGGAAAAACTGTTTTTT
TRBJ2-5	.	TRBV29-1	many	CSVHHGTETQYF	TGCAGCGTTCATCACGGGACGGAGACCCAGTACTTC
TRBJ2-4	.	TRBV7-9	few	CASSLGDQSPGNIQYF	TGTGCCAGCAGCTTGGGAGACCAAAGCCCCGGAAACATTCAGTACTTC
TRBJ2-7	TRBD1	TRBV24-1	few	CATSDLSETGSTYEQYF	TGTGCCACCAGTGATTTGTCGGAGACAGGGTCTACCTACGAGCAGTACTTC
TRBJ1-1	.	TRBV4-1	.	CASSKDVRTEAFF	TGCGCCAGCAGCAAAGACGTGCGTACTGAAGCTTTCTTT
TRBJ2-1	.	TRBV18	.	CASSPGGVGSYEQFF	TGTGCCAGCTCGCCCGGTGGCGTAGGGAGTTATGAGCAGTTCTTC
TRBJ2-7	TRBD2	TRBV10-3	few	CAISENSGSREQYF	TGTGCCATCAGTGAGAATAGCGGGAGTAGGGAGCAGTACTTC
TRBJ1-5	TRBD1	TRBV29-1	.	CSVAGTGGNQPQHF	TGCAGCGTTGCCGGGACAGGGGGCAATCAGCCCCAGCATTTT
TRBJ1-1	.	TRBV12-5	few	CASGLGGSRTTEAFF	TGTGCTAGTGGTTTAGGTGGGTCGAGGACCACTGAAGCTTTCTTT
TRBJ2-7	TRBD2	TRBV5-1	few	CASSRGRPYEQYF	TGCGCCAGCAGCCGCGGGAGGCCCTACGAGCAGTACTTC
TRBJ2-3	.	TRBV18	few	CASSPRRTTDTQYF	TGTGCCAGCTCACCACGGCGGACCACAGATACGCAGTATTTT
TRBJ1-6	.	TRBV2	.	CASRPIFGNSPLHF	TGTGCCAGCCGCCCCATTTTTGGCAATTCACCCCTCCACTTT
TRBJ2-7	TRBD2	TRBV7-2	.	CASSERTSGASYEQYF	TGTGCCAGCAGCGAACGGACTAGCGGAGCCTCCTACGAGCAGTACTTC
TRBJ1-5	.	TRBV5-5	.	CASSLAGNLNQPQHF	TGTGCCAGCAGCTTGGCCGGGAATTTGAATCAGCCCCAGCATTTT
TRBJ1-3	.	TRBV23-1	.	CASSQYSISGNTIYF	TGCGCCAGCAGTCAATATTCAATCTCTGGAAACACCATATATTTT
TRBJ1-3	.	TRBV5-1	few	CASSLTSISSIYF	TGCGCCAGCAGCTTGACAAGTATCAGTTCCATATATTTT
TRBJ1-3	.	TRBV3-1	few	CASSQSSLGPGNTIYF	TGTGCCAGCAGCCAATCCAGCTTGGGGCCTGGAAACACCATATATTTT
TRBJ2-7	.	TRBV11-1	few	CASILGFHRRDQVYEQYF	TGTGCCAGCATCCTTGGATTCCACCGCCGGGACCAAGTCTACGAGCAGTACTTC
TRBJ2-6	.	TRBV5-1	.	CASSPGLSYSGANVLTF	TGCGCCAGCAGCCCGGGTTTGTCTTACTCTGGGGCCAACGTCCTGACTTTC
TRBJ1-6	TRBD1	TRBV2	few	CASRKGTGSPLHF	TGTGCCAGCAGGAAGGGGACAGGCTCACCCCTCCACTTT
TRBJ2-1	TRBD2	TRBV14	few	CASSQIAGGGNEQFF	TGTGCCAGCAGCCAAATAGCGGGAGGGGGGAATGAGCAGTTCTTC